What follows are 15 T cell receptor beta chains derived from one specimen sequenced in a study of cytomegalovirus exposure and HLA in healthy donors. The assay was immunoSEQ multiplex PCR, and TCRdb's table has in-frame clones only and misses some. Of 110,000 to 150,000 clones in the sample, 80% to 95% were seen once. Source material: PBMCs. All receptors come from a man between 18 and 29 years old in good health and CMV-seronegative.

This sequence joins TRBV7-2 and TRBJ2-7; D perhaps matches TRBD2 (6 bases). Germline lookup yields CDR1 SGHTA and CDR2 FQGNSA. The CDR3 covers 18 residues. The V end lost 3 bases, the J end lost 2 bases, and 23 bases lay between the germline ends. CDR3 loop: CASSFGPKGVSGPYEQYV. The CDR3 region has the DNA TGTGCCAGCAGCTTCGGTCCAAAAGGAGTTAGCGGTCCCTACGAGCAGTACGTC.

The J gene is TRBJ2-1, the V gene TRBV10-1; D possibly corresponds to TRBD1 (6 bases). The germline gives CDR1 WNHNN, CDR2 SYGVQD (reference sequence). The CDR3 runs 12 residues. V gave up 2 bases and J gave up 12 bases, with 11 bases separating them. CDR3 in amino acids: CASSEQAGVQFF. The CDR3 DNA sequence: TGCGCCAGCAGTGAGCAGGCAGGGGTGCAGTTCTTC.

The chain recombines TRBV18 with TRBJ1-3; 7 nucleotides line up with TRBD1. This CDR3 region has 18 residues. The germline V gene has CDR1 KGHSH and CDR2 LQKENI. V shed 1 base, J shed 0 bases, and the junction held 9 bases outside the gene matches. CDR3 nucleotide sequence: TGTGCCAGCTCACCACGGGACAGCTCCCCCGTCTCTGGAAACACCATATATTTT. Residues: CASSPRDSSPVSGNTIYF.

This chain joins TRBV4-1 and TRBJ2-7; 9 positions match TRBD1. The trim removed 1 base at V and 0 bases at J, leaving 16 bases unmatched. Germline values: CDR1 MGHRA, CDR2 YSYEKL. The CDR3 consists of 20 residues. CDR3 nucleotide sequence: TGCGCCAGCAGCCAAGTTAGAACTAAACAGGGGGCAGCTAACTCCTACGAGCAGTACTTC. This gives the protein CASSQVRTKQGAANSYEQYF.

The chain joins TRBV5-1 to TRBJ2-1; 11 bases fit TRBD2. Germline V gene data show CDR1 as SGHRS and CDR2 as YFSETQ. This CDR3 region has 15 residues. V dropped 1 base and J dropped 9; count of bases not matched to a gene: 6. The CDR3 is CASSLWSSGGSEQFF. In DNA, the CDR3 is TGCGCCAGCAGCTTGTGGTCTAGCGGGGGGAGTGAGCAGTTCTTC.

This sequence joins TRBV28 and TRBJ1-5, with D possibly TRBD1 on 5 matching bases. Germline values: CDR1 MDHEN, CDR2 SYDVKM. The CDR3 contains 16 residues. The V gene lost 2 bases and the J gene lost 3 bases, with 14 bases spanning the gap. The CDR3 DNA reads TGTGCCAGCAGTTTAGGGACTCGCCTGGTCAATCAGCCCCAGCATTTT. Protein: CASSLGTRLVNQPQHF.

A single count supports this clone. DNA of the CDR3: TGTGCCAGCAGCTTACCGGGACTAGCGGGGGGCCGCACAGATACGCAGTATTTT. It codes for CASSLPGLAGGRTDTQYF. V and J are TRBV5-6 and TRBJ2-3, with 15 bases fitting TRBD2. CDR3 length equals 18 residues. Germline loops: CDR1 SGHDT, CDR2 YYEEEE. J gave up 1 base and V 2 bases, and 5 bases lay outside the gene matches. Based on the CDR3 plus reference TRBV5-6 and TRBJ2-3, the full variable domain is DAGVTQSPTHLIKTRGQQVTLRCSPKSGHDTVSWYQQALGQGPQFIFQYYEEEERQRGNFPDRFSGHQFPNYSSELNVNALLLGDSALYLCASSLPGLAGGRTDTQYFGPGTRLTVL.

V gene TRBV15 combines with J gene TRBJ2-4; 9 bases are shared with TRBD2. This CDR3 region has 19 residues. The germline gives CDR1 LNHNV, CDR2 YYDKDF (reference sequence). J lost 0 bases, V lost 1 base, and 10 bases had no gene match. CDR3 sequence: CATSRGGSGSPIAKNIQYF. The CDR3 nucleotides are TGTGCCACCAGCAGAGGGGGTAGCGGGAGTCCAATAGCCAAAAACATTCAGTACTTC.

The chain has TRBV13 and TRBJ2-5, with a tentative D call TRBD2 (6 bases). Germline V lookup: CDR1 PRHDT, CDR2 FYEKMQ (reference sequence). Trimming stripped 1 base from V and 1 base from J, with 7 bases between. The CDR3 loop spans 14 amino acids. CDR3 loop: CASSLAGVQETQYF. The CDR3 region has the DNA TGTGCCAGCAGCTTAGCGGGGGTCCAAGAGACCCAGTACTTC.

The chain has TRBV6-1 and TRBJ2-7; no clear D gene. Per germline, CDR1 MNHNS and CDR2 SASEGT. V lost 2 bases and J 0 bases, leaving 14 bases between the germline ends. The CDR3 has 16 amino acids. The CDR3 loop reads CASSESTSVYSYEQYF. As DNA, the CDR3 is TGTGCCAGCAGTGAATCCACCAGCGTATACTCCTACGAGCAGTACTTC.

This chain uses TRBV2 with TRBJ1-1; D unclear. Germline assignment: CDR1 SNHLY and CDR2 FYNNEI. V lost 3 bases to trimming and J lost 3 bases, with 5 bases between them. This CDR3 comprises 12 residues. CDR3 sequence: CASSDPYTEAFF. CDR3 nucleotide sequence: TGTGCCAGCAGTGACCCTTACACTGAAGCTTTCTTT.

Concerning this clone itself: Other DNA variants within this sample encode the same CDR3. This sequence joins TRBV5-1 and TRBJ2-3; a weak D match, TRBD2 (5 bases). The CDR3 sequence is 15 residues long. CDR1 is SGHRS and CDR2 is YFSETQ in the germline V gene. Between the trimmed V and J ends, which lost 1 base and 1 base, there was a span of 10 bases. The CDR3: CASSLRGLGTDTQYF. As DNA, the CDR3 is TGCGCCAGCAGCTTGCGAGGGCTCGGCACAGATACGCAGTATTTT.

The chain has TRBV14 and TRBJ2-5; 12 positions agree with TRBD2. This CDR3 has 16 residues. The V gene's germline CDR1 is SGHDN and CDR2 FVKESK. Trimming took 5 bases from V and 5 from J; bases not matched to a gene: 9. The CDR3 here is CASSIHRTSGKETQYF. Here the CDR3 DNA reads TGTGCCAGCAGCATTCACCGGACTAGCGGGAAGGAGACCCAGTACTTC. The variable domain in full, completed from reference TRBV14 and TRBJ2-5, reads EAGVTQFPSHSVIEKGQTVTLRCDPISGHDNLYWYRRVMGKEIKFLLHFVKESKQDESGMPNNRFLAERTGGTYSTLKVQPAELEDSGVYFCASSIHRTSGKETQYFGPGTRLLVL.

This clone was counted once. This chain uses TRBV9 with TRBJ2-1; TRBD2 matches 10 bases. Germline-derived CDR1 and CDR2 are SGDLS and YYNGEE. V gave up 0 bases and J gave up 7 bases; unmatched junction bases: 13. This CDR3 has 18 residues. CDR3 loop: CASSVEVGLAGGGNEQFF. In nucleotides, the CDR3 is TGTGCCAGCAGCGTAGAGGTAGGATTAGCGGGGGGAGGGAATGAGCAGTTCTTC. The full variable domain, rest sourced from reference TRBV9 and TRBJ2-1, is DSGVTQTPKHLITATGQRVTLRCSPRSGDLSVYWYQQSLDQGLQFLIQYYNGEERAKGNILERFSAQQFPDLHSELNLSSLELGDSALYFCASSVEVGLAGGGNEQFFGPGTRLTVL.

This rearrangement joins TRBV6-6 to TRBJ2-1, with 10 bases fitting TRBD1. Looked up from germline, CDR1 is MNHNY and CDR2 is SVGAGI (reference sequence). V lost 2 bases to trimming and J lost 15 bases; unmatched junction nucleotides: 10. This CDR3 contains 14 residues. The CDR3 spells CASSYGTGTGAPFF. The CDR3 nucleotides read TGTGCCAGCAGTTACGGAACCGGGACAGGGGCCCCGTTCTTC.